The T cell receptor beta chain described here comes from a study of beta chain features in type 1 diabetes. For the study at large: Sorted cell examination encompassed about 110 million cells across all samples.

A remark on this clone: Its specificity is not known.

Study findings and constraints: Among all four CD4+ subsets, Type 1 diabetes patients had TCRB CDR3s that were moderately but significantly shorter. More deletions and fewer insertions at VDJ junctions were found in patients with type 1 diabetes.

The ends were cut back, 9 bases at V and 7 bases at J, with 15 bases in the middle. The CDR3 is 13 amino acids. The germline V gene encodes CDR1 SEHNR and CDR2 FQNEAQ (reference sequence). The investigators reverse transcribed all of the isolated RNA, so they sequenced expressed TCRB transcripts. Measured with immunoSEQ multiplex PCR; TCRdb has only the in-frame clones, and not every one. Of 400,000 or so clones in the sample, around 13% were seen once. Every participating donor gave one draw, a heparinised blood sample averaging about 110 mL. Naive, central memory, regulatory and stem cell-like memory cells within the CD4+ compartment were sorted using CD45RO/CCR7/CD25/CD127/CD95/CD27.

The TCR sequence derives from a woman younger than 30 with type 1 diabetes. What was sequenced was naive CD4+ T cells from blood. This chain connects TRBV7-9 to TRBJ1-4; D gene ambiguous. The CDR3 loop reads CASLTEAGEKLFF. The CDR3 DNA is TGTGCCAGTTTGACGGAGGCAGGTGAAAAACTGTTTTTT.